This T cell receptor (beta chain) was captured by sequencing in a study of blood T cell repertoires in COVID-19. About the research overall: Acute-phase and convalescent COVID-19 samples originated in the United States, Italy and Spain. T cells, B-cell-depleted T cells, or PBMCs provided the cDNA or gDNA that served as material.

Per the authors' pipeline: Amplification of reference gene primers provided the estimated nucleated cell counts. Clones were sequenced by immunoSEQ multiplex PCR, and TCRdb holds only the in-frame ones, with some missing. The DNA was the basis for D and trimming; V, J and clone size are from that table. The sample yields 200,000 to 250,000 clones, roughly four fifths seen once. This clone was picked up one time. The CDR3 totals 14 residues. Looked up from germline, CDR1 is WSHSY and CDR2 is SAAADI. V was clipped by 6 bases and J by 4 bases; unmatched bases: 7. This TCR was sampled from a woman in her sixties or seventies with acute or convalescent COVID-19. The rearrangement uses TRBV10-2 and TRBJ1-1, with 8 bases lining up with TRBD1. The sample comprised peripheral blood. DNA of the CDR3: TGCGCCAGCAGCATGACAGGGGTTAGCACTGAAGCTTTCTTT. It encodes CASSMTGVSTEAFF.